This T cell receptor (beta chain) is from a study of regulatory T cells in long-lasting Graves disease. Time point defined: persistent/refractory GD, antithyroid drugs over 5 years with positive TRAb. With RNA extracted from PBMCs as input, the TCR library was made. With V trimmed by 2 bases and J by 11 bases, 14 bases remained unmatched. CDR3 length: 16 amino acids. CDR1 is SGHTA, CDR2 FQGTGA, per germline. Arm-PCR of CDR3 regions and iRepertoire HTBI primers were the basis on which TCR beta libraries were built. The authors' processing: Samples collectively showed 62 TRBV and about 15 TRBJ segments. TCRdb re-derived calls from the multiplex PCR reads in MiXCR, one entry per CDR3 protein. These V and J calls derive from TCRdb rather than the authors' analysis. The repertoire holds roughly 400,000 distinct CDR3 sequences, about 21% seen once, with over 11% in the top ten.

This receptor was taken from a female donor with Graves disease. The chain carries TRBV7-3 and TRBJ2-5; TRBD2 aligns across 10 bases. The material sequenced was peripheral blood mononuclear cells (PBMCs), taken when the disease was refractory, from a patient treated with antithyroid drugs. The CDR3 reads CASSLVDSGRIGEQYF. CDR3 sequence (DNA): TGTGCCAGCAGCTTAGTGGATAGCGGGAGGATCGGTGAGCAGTACTTC. The full variable domain, completed using reference TRBV7-3 and TRBJ2-5, is GAGVSQTPSNKVTEKGKYVELRCDPISGHTALYWYRQSLGQGPEFLIYFQGTGAADDSGLPNDRFFAVRPEGSVSTLKIQRTERGDSAVYLCASSLVDSGRIGEQYFGPGTRLLVL.